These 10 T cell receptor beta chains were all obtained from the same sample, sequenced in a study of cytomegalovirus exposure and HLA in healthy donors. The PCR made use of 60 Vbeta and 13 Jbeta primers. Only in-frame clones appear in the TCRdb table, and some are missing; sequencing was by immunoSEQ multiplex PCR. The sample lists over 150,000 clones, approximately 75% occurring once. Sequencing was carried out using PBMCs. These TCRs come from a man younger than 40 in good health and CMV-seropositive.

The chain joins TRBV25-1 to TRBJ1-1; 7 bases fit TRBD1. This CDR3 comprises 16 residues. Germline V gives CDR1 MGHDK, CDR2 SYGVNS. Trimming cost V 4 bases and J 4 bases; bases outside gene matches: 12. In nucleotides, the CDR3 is TGTGCCAGCAGTGGGGACCACAGGGGCCCGGGCACTGAAGCTTTCTTT. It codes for CASSGDHRGPGTEAFF.

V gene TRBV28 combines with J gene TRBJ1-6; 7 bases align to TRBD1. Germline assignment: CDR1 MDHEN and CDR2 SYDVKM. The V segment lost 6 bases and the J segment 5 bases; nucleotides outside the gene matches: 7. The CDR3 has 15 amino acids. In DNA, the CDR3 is TGTGCCAGCAGAACCCCGGACAGGAATAATTCACCCCTCCACTTT. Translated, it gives CASRTPDRNNSPLHF.

The DNA of the CDR3 is TGTGCCAGCAGTTTCCTGACAGGGCGGTGGGATGAAAAACTGTTTTTT. The encoded protein is CASSFLTGRWDEKLFF. J is TRBJ1-4 and V is TRBV28, with 7 bases fitting TRBD1. This CDR3 has 16 residues. Germline CDR1 is MDHEN and CDR2 is SYDVKM. With 3 bases clipped from V and 6 bases from J, the junction kept 10 bases outside the gene matches.

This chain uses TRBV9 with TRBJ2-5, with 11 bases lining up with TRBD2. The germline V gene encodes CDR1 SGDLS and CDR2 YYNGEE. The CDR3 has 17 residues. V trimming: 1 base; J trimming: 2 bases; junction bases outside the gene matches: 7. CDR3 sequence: CASSVPSGGTSQETQYF. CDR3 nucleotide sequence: TGTGCCAGCAGCGTACCTAGCGGGGGGACCTCTCAAGAGACCCAGTACTTC.

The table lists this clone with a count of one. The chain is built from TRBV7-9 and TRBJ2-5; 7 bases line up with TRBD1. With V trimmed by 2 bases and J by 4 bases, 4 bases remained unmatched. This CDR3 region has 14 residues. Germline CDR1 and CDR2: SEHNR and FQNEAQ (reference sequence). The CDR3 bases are TGTGCCAGCAGCTTAAGACAGGGAAGAGAGACCCAGTACTTC. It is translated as CASSLRQGRETQYF.

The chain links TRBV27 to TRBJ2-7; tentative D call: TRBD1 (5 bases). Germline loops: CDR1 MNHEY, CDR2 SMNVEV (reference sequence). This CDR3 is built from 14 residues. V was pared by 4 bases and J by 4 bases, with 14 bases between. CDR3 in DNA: TGTGCCAGCAGTTACGAGCCAGGGTATTACGAGCAGTACTTC. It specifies CASSYEPGYYEQYF.

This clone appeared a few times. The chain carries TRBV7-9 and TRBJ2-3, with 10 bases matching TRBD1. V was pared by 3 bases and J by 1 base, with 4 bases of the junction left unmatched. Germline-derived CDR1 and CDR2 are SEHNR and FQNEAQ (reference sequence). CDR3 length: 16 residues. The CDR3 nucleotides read TGTGCCAGCAGCTTCGGACAGGGGGTGGGCACAGATACGCAGTATTTT. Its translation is CASSFGQGVGTDTQYF.

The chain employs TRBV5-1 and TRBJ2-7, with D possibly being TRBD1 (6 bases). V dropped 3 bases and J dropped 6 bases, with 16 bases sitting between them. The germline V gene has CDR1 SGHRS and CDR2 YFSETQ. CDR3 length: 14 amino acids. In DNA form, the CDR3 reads TGCGCCAGCAGCTCCGGGACAAACCTCCCCGAGCAGTACTTC. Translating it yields CASSSGTNLPEQYF.

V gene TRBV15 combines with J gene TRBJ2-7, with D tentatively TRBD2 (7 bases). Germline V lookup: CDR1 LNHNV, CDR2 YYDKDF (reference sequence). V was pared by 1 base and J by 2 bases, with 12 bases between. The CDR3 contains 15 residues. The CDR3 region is CATSRGRGGTYEQYF. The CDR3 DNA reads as TGTGCCACCAGCAGAGGAAGGGGGGGGACCTACGAGCAGTACTTC. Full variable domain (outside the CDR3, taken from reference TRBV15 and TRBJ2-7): DAMVIQNPRYQVTQFGKPVTLSCSQTLNHNVMYWYQQKSSQAPKLLFHYYDKDFNNEADTPDNFQSRRPNTSFCFLDIRSPGLGDTAMYLCATSRGRGGTYEQYFGPGTRLTVT.

This chain's CDR3 is CASSSEGATEAFF. In DNA, the CDR3 is TGTGCCAGCAGTTCGGAGGGGGCCACTGAAGCTTTCTTT. This chain joins TRBV6-5 and TRBJ1-1, with 7 bases that match TRBD1. This CDR3 has 13 residues. Per the germline V gene, CDR1 is MNHEY and CDR2 is SVGAGI. With V trimmed by 4 bases and J by 4 bases, 3 bases remained unmatched.